This T cell receptor (beta chain) was found in a study of graft-versus-host responses after intestinal transplantation. Study-level information: All recipients got anti-thymocyte globulin induction, then tacrolimus and steroids for about 3 years. Study-level results: Allografts from individuals with graft-donor T cell macrochimerism displayed high graft-versus-host to host-versus-graft clonal ratios. Early declines in HvG clones that occurred post-transplant were associated with peak circulating GvH clone levels. Detected in recipient marrow were GvH clones, some of which were first observed in ileum or blood.

Remarks on this clone: Its antigen is still unknown. Compared with germline, one end of the junction differs, possibly owing to a read error.

In germline, CDR1 is MDHEN, CDR2 SYDVKM. The CDR3 sequence is 16 residues long. Some clones are missing from TCRdb's copy, which holds only in-frame ones; the method was immunoSEQ multiplex PCR. The profile shows tens of thousands of clones, roughly 91% of them singletons. The TCR originated in a human donor who received an intestinal transplant. J is TRBJ1-5 and V is TRBV28, with 9 bases aligning to TRBD1. The sequencing used unstimulated CD8+ T cells sorted from spleen or lymph node cells, collected before intestinal transplant. This chain's CDR3 is CASGLGDRAERQPQHF. The CDR3 coding sequence is TGTGCCAGCGGTTTGGGGGACAGGGCCGAGCGTCAGCCCCAGCATTTT.